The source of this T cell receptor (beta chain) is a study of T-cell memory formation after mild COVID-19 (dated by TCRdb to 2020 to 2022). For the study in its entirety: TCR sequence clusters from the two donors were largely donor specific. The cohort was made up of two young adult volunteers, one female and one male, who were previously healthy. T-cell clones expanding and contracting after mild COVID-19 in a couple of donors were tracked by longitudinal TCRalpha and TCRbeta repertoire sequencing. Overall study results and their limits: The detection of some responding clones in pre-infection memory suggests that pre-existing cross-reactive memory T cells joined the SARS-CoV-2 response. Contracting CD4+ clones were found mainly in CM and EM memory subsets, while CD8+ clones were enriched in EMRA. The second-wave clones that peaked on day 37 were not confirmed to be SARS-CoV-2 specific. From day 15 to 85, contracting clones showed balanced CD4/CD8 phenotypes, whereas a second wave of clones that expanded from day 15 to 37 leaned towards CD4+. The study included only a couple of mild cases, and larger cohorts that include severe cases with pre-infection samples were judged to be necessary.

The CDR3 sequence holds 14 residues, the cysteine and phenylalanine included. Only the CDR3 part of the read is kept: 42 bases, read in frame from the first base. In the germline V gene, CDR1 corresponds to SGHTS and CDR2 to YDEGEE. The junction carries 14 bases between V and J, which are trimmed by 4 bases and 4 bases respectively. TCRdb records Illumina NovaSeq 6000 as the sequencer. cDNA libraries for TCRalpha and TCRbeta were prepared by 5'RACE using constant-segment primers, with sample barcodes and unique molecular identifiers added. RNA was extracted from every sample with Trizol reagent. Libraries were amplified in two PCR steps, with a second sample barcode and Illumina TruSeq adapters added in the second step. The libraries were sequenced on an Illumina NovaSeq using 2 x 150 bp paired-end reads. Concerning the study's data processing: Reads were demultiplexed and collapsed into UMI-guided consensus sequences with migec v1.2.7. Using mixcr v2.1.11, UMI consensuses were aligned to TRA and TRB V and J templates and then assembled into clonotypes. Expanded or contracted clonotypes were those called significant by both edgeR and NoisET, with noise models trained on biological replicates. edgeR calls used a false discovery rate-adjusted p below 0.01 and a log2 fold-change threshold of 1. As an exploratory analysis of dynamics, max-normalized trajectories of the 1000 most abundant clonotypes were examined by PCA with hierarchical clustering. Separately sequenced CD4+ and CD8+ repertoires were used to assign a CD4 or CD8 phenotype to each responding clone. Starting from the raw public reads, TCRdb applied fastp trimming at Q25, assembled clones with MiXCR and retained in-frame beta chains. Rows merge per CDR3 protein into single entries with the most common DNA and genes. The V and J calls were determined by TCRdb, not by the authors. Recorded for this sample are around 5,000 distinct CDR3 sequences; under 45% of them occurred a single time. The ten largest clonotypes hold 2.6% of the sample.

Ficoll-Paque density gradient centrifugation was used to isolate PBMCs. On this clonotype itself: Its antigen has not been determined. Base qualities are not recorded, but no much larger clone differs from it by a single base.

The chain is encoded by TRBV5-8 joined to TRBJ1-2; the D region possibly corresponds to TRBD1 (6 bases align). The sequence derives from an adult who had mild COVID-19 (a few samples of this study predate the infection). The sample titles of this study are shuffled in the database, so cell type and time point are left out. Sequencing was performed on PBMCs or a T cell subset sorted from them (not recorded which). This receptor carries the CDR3 CASSPGDVGYGYTF. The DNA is TGTGCCAGCAGCCCAGGGGATGTGGGCTATGGCTACACCTTC.